This TCR beta chain is from a study of T cell responses to AZD1222 COVID-19 vaccine. Findings and limits, study-wide: Unmutated variant regions are reportedly targeted by nearly half of spike-specific TCRs. Along spike, vaccine-associated CD4 TCRs were found throughout, with dominance at 160-218 and 743-854. Seropositive status at baseline applied to only a handful of AZD1222 recipients. Repertoires were sampled only after the peak T cell response.

Profiled with immunoSEQ multiplex PCR; TCRdb holds only in-frame clones, not every one. The sample records some 150,000 clones, around nine tenths being singletons. Worth noting for this clone: The target antigen is unknown.

V lost 0 bases, J lost 0 bases, and 15 bases lay in between. This CDR3 has 18 amino acids. The germline gives CDR1 MGHRA, CDR2 YSYEKL. The receptor was isolated from an adult in good health. Source: peripheral blood, taken on day 0 of MenACWY control vaccination. This chain connects TRBV4-1 to TRBJ1-5; D uncertain. CDR3 amino acids: CASSQDSREAYSNQPQHF. The CDR3 DNA reads as TGCGCCAGCAGCCAAGATAGCCGGGAGGCCTATAGCAATCAGCCCCAGCATTTT.